This TCR beta chain was profiled in a study of shared clonotypes between healthy human individuals. Assay execution proceeded at the deep level. Sequenced by immunoSEQ multiplex PCR; TCRdb stores in-frame clones only, minus some. The data show 600,000 to 700,000 clones, about 80% seen once. The study, taken as a whole, reports: Of the naive CD4 clonotypes, about 5% were shared across a handful of donors.

In this sample, this clone turned up once. Its specificity is not known. The clonotype originates from a woman aged 25 to 45 in good health. The material sequenced was memory CD4+ T cells sorted from blood. Specified subset: CD45RA-negative fraction.

Written as DNA, the CDR3 is TGTGCCAGCAGGAACGACAGGGGTAATGTCGAGCAGTACTTC. Protein product: CASRNDRGNVEQYF. The V call is TRBV27, the J call TRBJ2-7; 8 nucleotides match TRBD1. The CDR3 runs 14 residues. The germline V gene has CDR1 MNHEY and CDR2 SMNVEV (reference sequence). After removal of 6 bases from V and 6 bases from J, the junction contained 10 bases not matched to a gene.